This T cell receptor beta chain comes out of a study of cytomegalovirus exposure and HLA in healthy donors. As for the study in general: Within the Caucasian-associated ancestry cluster were 81% of the approximately 370 genotyped donors. Study-level points and caveats: Upon later analysis, TCR association rates were observed to vary by HLA locus, being highest for DRB1 and lowest for HLA-C. Researchers left out some V segments, among them TRBV6-2 and TRBV6-3, as indistinguishable.

Concerning this clone: Antigen: not known.

60 Vbeta and 13 Jbeta primers were used in PCR. This table comes from immunoSEQ multiplex PCR, and its TCRdb copy is limited to in-frame clones, with some not included. This table lists tens of thousands of clones. CDR3 size: 14 residues. Germline-derived CDR1 and CDR2 are SGHTA and FQGTGA. Trimming pared 2 bases from V and 2 bases from J, leaving 10 bases between. The receptor's source is a man aged 40-49 years in good health and CMV-seronegative. The V and J genes are TRBV7-3 and TRBJ2-7; possible D gene TRBD1, 6 bases. The sequencing input was PBMCs. In DNA form, the CDR3 reads TGTGCCAGCAGCTTAGGGGGCAGAACCTACGAGCAGTACTTC. Its protein product is CASSLGGRTYEQYF.